A selection of T cell receptor beta chains follows, all from one sample in a study of regulatory T cells in long-lasting Graves disease. TCRdb reanalysed the multiplex PCR reads using MiXCR and keeps one entry per CDR3 protein. The sample includes over 650,000 distinct CDR3 sequences, around 30% seen only once; the top ten take around 42%. Sample: peripheral blood mononuclear cells (PBMCs), taken when the disease was refractory, from a patient treated with antithyroid drugs. Receptors were obtained from a female donor with Graves disease. The CDR3 runs from the conserved cysteine through the conserved F or W. A D gene is named only where the DNA matches it firmly. Not every row has a clone size; where given, it reads once, few, many or a size class.

TRBJ1-3 NA NA TRBV19 CASGDSGNTIYF TGTGCCAGTGGGGATTCTGGAAACACCATATATTTT
TRBJ1-1 NA NA TRBV5-1 CASRGPAMNTEAFF TGCGCCAGCAGGGGGCCCGCGATGAACACTGAAGCTTTCTTT
TRBJ2-5 NA TRBD1 TRBV20-1 CSAPDRVTQETQYF TGCAGTGCCCCGGACAGGGTTACCCAAGAGACCCAGTACTTC
TRBJ2-7 few NA TRBV7-3 CASSLQRTGSEQYF TGTGCCAGCAGCCTCCAAAGGACGGGTTCCGAGCAGTACTTC
TRBJ2-1 NA NA TRBV5-1 CASSLQYTDRQEQFF TGCGCCAGCAGCCTACAATATACTGACCGCCAAGAGCAGTTCTTC
TRBJ2-5 NA NA TRBV15 CATSRDEGVGTQYF TGTGCCACCAGCAGAGATGAGGGGGTTGGGACCCAGTACTTC
TRBJ2-7 few NA TRBV19 CASTPPGFDEQYF TGTGCCAGTACCCCCCCAGGGTTCGACGAGCAGTACTTC
TRBJ1-6 many NA TRBV2 CASSDLEPGQSSALHF TGTGCCAGCAGTGACCTCGAGCCGGGACAAAGTTCCGCCCTCCACTTT
TRBJ1-2 NA NA TRBV10-3 CAINRSGYGYTF TGTGCCATCAATAGGAGCGGCTATGGCTACACCTTC
TRBJ2-7 NA TRBD1 TRBV5-1 CASSPPGTGSYEQYF TGCGCCAGCAGCCCCCCCGGGACAGGGAGCTACGAGCAGTACTTC
TRBJ1-2 NA TRBD1 TRBV10-3 CAISDTGAPNYGYTF TGTGCCATCAGTGATACAGGGGCTCCGAACTATGGCTACACCTTC
TRBJ1-6 many TRBD1 TRBV28 CASRGQGASSPLHF TGTGCCAGCAGGGGACAGGGGGCATCTTCACCCCTCCACTTT
TRBJ2-7 NA TRBD1 TRBV7-9 CASSLVQGQSHEQYF TGTGCCAGCAGCCTAGTGCAGGGACAGTCTCACGAGCAGTACTTC
TRBJ2-7 many NA TRBV12-3/TRBV12-4 CASSPRTAPYEQYF TGTGCCAGCAGTCCACGGACAGCGCCCTACGAGCAGTACTTC
TRBJ2-7 NA TRBD1 TRBV14 CASSQEKEWAGGSYEQYF TGTGCCAGCAGCCAAGAGAAGGAATGGGCAGGGGGTTCCTACGAGCAGTACTTC
TRBJ1-1 many NA TRBV2 CASSYDRLEAFF TGTGCCAGCAGTTACGACAGGCTCGAAGCTTTCTTT
TRBJ1-1 few NA TRBV2 CASRQQGPLAFF TGTGCCAGCAGACAACAGGGTCCCCTAGCTTTCTTT
TRBJ1-1 NA NA TRBV27 CASSLLKVGTEAFF TGTGCCAGCAGTTTGCTAAAAGTGGGCACTGAAGCTTTCTTT
TRBJ2-1 NA TRBD2 TRBV6-1 CASTRGLANNEQFF TGTGCCAGCACCCGAGGACTAGCGAACAATGAGCAGTTCTTC
TRBJ2-7 many NA TRBV2 CASQRSRDEQYF TGTGCCAGCCAGAGGAGCCGCGACGAGCAGTACTTC